This entry lists 18 T cell receptor beta chains sequenced from one sample in a study of cytomegalovirus exposure and HLA in healthy donors. The PCR employed 60 Vbeta primers together with 13 Jbeta primers. Measured with immunoSEQ multiplex PCR; TCRdb has only the in-frame clones, and not every one. The sample yields about 210,000 clones, over 60% seen once. Sequencing input: PBMCs. These receptors were taken from a male donor in good health and CMV-seronegative.

The CDR3 bases are TGTGCCAGCAGTAGACTAGCGGGAGCCTACGAGCAGTACTTC. Translation: CASSRLAGAYEQYF. The chain carries TRBV2 and TRBJ2-5, with TRBD2 matching 12 bases. The last part of the DNA fits TRBJ2-7 better; the J call may be wrong. CDR3 length: 14 amino acids. The germline V gene encodes CDR1 SNHLY and CDR2 FYNNEI.

The chain combines TRBV23-1 with TRBJ2-5; D perhaps matches TRBD2 (6 bases). TRBV23-1 is designated an ORF whose function remains uncertain. The V and J ends lost 2 bases and 2 bases respectively, with 15 bases between them. This CDR3 region has 16 residues. For the CDR3, the DNA is TGCGCCAGCAGTCAAAGTTTCGGCGGGGCTCAAGAGACCCAGTACTTC. It encodes CASSQSFGGAQETQYF.

This rearrangement joins TRBV7-9 to TRBJ1-2, with 7 positions matching TRBD1. J gave up 4 bases and V 2 bases, and 4 bases lay outside the gene matches. This CDR3 has 14 amino acids. CDR1 and CDR2 (germline): SEHNR, FQNEAQ (reference sequence). DNA for the CDR3: TGTGCCAGCAGCTTACACGGACAGGTCTATGGCTACACCTTC. Encoded protein: CASSLHGQVYGYTF. Full variable domain (rest looked up from reference TRBV7-9 and TRBJ1-2): DTGVSQNPRHKITKRGQNVTFRCDPISEHNRLYWYRQTLGQGPEFLTYFQNEAQLEKSRLLSDRFSAERPKGSFSTLEIQRTEQGDSAMYLCASSLHGQVYGYTFGSGTRLTVV.

This chain links TRBV5-6 with TRBJ2-3; TRBD2 aligns across 7 bases. The V segment lost 2 bases and the J segment 1 base; nucleotides outside the gene matches: 7. This CDR3 contains 16 residues. Per the germline V gene, CDR1 is SGHDT and CDR2 is YYEEEE. The CDR3 reads CASSFISSGRTDTQYF. The CDR3 DNA is TGTGCCAGCAGCTTTATATCTAGCGGCCGCACAGATACGCAGTATTTT.

V is TRBV19 and J is TRBJ2-7; D is ambiguous. The CDR3 sequence is 13 residues long. V lost 1 base to trimming and J lost 1 base, with 5 bases between them. Germline loops: CDR1 LNHDA, CDR2 SQIVND (reference sequence). The CDR3 protein is CASSIARSYEQYF. In nucleotides, the CDR3 is TGTGCCAGTAGTATAGCCAGGTCCTACGAGCAGTACTTC.

The chain is built from TRBV9 and TRBJ2-2; D is uncertain. Germline V CDR1 and CDR2: SGDLS, YYNGEE. The V end was cut by 7 bases, the J end by 0 bases, with 7 bases between. The CDR3 covers 13 residues. This CDR3 reads CASGETNTGELFF. The CDR3 DNA sequence: TGTGCCAGCGGAGAGACGAACACCGGGGAGCTGTTTTTT.

The chain carries TRBV28 and TRBJ2-7; the D gene is possibly TRBD1 (6 bases). This CDR3 has 15 residues. Germline CDR1 MDHEN, CDR2 SYDVKM. V was shortened by 0 bases and J by 1 base, with 10 bases between the two germline ends. CDR3 protein: CASSLWGTRSYEQYF. The CDR3 DNA sequence: TGTGCCAGCAGTTTATGGGGGACACGTTCCTACGAGCAGTACTTC.

The chain uses TRBV19 and TRBJ1-2; 7 bases fit TRBD1. The CDR3 sequence is 16 residues long. CDR1 is LNHDA and CDR2 is SQIVND in the germline V gene (reference sequence). Trimming removed 3 bases from V and 8 bases from J; junction bases left unmatched: 15. The CDR3 region has the DNA TGTGCCAGTAGTATTGGGCGGACAGGCTCCACGGGGGGCTACACCTTC. This gives the protein CASSIGRTGSTGGYTF.

The V and J genes are TRBV7-2 and TRBJ1-1, with D unclear. The V and J ends lost 6 bases and 8 bases respectively, with 10 bases between them. This CDR3 is 11 amino acids long. Germline CDR1 is SGHTA and CDR2 is FQGNSA. The CDR3 DNA reads TGTGCCAGCAGGGGTGGCAGGGAAGCTTTCTTT. This sequence encodes CASRGGREAFF.

The chain carries TRBV6-5 and TRBJ2-5; TRBD1 matches 7 bases. The J call may not be correct, given that the DNA end is closer to TRBJ2-7. Germline V gene sequence: CDR1 MNHEY, CDR2 SVGAGI. The CDR3 sequence is 16 residues long. The CDR3 nucleotides read TGTGCCAGCAGTTCCGCTGGACAGGAGAGCTCCTACGAGCAGTACTTC. Protein product: CASSSAGQESSYEQYF.

The chain carries TRBV10-3 and TRBJ1-1; D is perhaps TRBD1 (5 bases). V was clipped by 6 bases and J by 4 bases, with 15 bases between them. Per the germline V gene, CDR1 is ENHRY and CDR2 is SYGVKD. The CDR3 runs 14 residues. The CDR3 loop is CAIRGVGGVTEAFF. CDR3 DNA: TGTGCCATCAGGGGGGTCGGGGGGGTCACTGAAGCTTTCTTT.

This chain links TRBV28 with TRBJ1-6, with a weak D call TRBD1 (5 bases). The CDR3 covers 14 residues. Trimming took off 2 bases at V and 4 bases at J, with 6 bases between the two ends. Germline loops: CDR1 MDHEN, CDR2 SYDVKM. The CDR3 DNA sequence: TGTGCCAGCAGTTTAAGACAGTATAATTCACCCCTCCACTTT. This gives the protein CASSLRQYNSPLHF.

This chain links TRBV28 with TRBJ2-3, with 12 bases fitting TRBD2. The germline V gene has CDR1 MDHEN and CDR2 SYDVKM. V was pared by 6 bases and J by 1 base, with 8 bases of the junction left unmatched. This CDR3 is built from 17 residues. CDR3 loop: CASSSGRLAGGTDTQYF. CDR3 DNA sequence: TGTGCCAGCAGCTCCGGGCGACTAGCGGGGGGCACAGATACGCAGTATTTT.

This chain uses TRBV12-5 with TRBJ2-1; TRBD2 matches at 10 bases. The CDR3 spans 16 residues. V was pared by 5 bases and J by 7 bases, with 11 bases of the junction left unmatched. Germline V gives CDR1 LGHNT, CDR2 FRNRAP. The CDR3 DNA follows: TGTGCTAGTGGTACTCTAGCGGGAGAGTCTTGGAATGAGCAGTTCTTC. Translation gives CASGTLAGESWNEQFF. The entire variable domain, with the rest obtained from reference TRBV12-5 and TRBJ2-1, is as follows: DARVTQTPRHKVTEMGQEVTMRCQPILGHNTVFWYRQTMMQGLELLAYFRNRAPLDDSGMPKDRFSAEMPDATLATLKIQPSEPRDSAVYFCASGTLAGESWNEQFFGPGTRLTVL.

The chain has TRBV7-8 and TRBJ1-1; no clear D. The V gene lost 4 bases and the J gene lost 0 bases, with 12 bases spanning the gap. The CDR3 consists of 15 residues. Looked up from germline, CDR1 is SGHVS and CDR2 is FQNEAQ. This CDR3 is CASSSRTGLNTEAFF. As DNA, the CDR3 is TGTGCCAGCAGCTCGCGAACGGGTCTGAACACTGAAGCTTTCTTT. The variable domain in full, with the rest retrieved from reference TRBV7-8 and TRBJ1-1, is GAGVSQSPRYKVAKRGQDVALRCDPISGHVSLFWYQQALGQGPEFLTYFQNEAQLDKSGLPSDRFFAERPEGSVSTLKIQRTQQEDSAVYLCASSSRTGLNTEAFFGQGTRLTVV.

The rearrangement uses TRBV4-3 and TRBJ1-1; D is perhaps TRBD1 (5 bases). This CDR3 has 14 residues. V lost 4 bases to trimming and J lost 4 bases, with 13 bases between them. CDR1 LGHNA and CDR2 YSLEER come from the germline V gene. This chain's CDR3 is CASSLYGGGTEAFF. Here the CDR3 DNA reads TGCGCCAGCAGCCTCTATGGGGGGGGCACTGAAGCTTTCTTT.

This rearrangement joins TRBV19 to TRBJ2-5, with TRBD1 identical over 8 bases. The CDR3 covers 13 residues. Germline V gene lookup returns CDR1 LNHDA and CDR2 SQIVND (reference sequence). Losses at the gene ends were 7 bases for V and 5 bases for J; bases not matched to a gene: 6. In DNA form, the CDR3 reads TGTGCCAGTAAGGACAGGGTTTTGGAGACCCAGTACTTC. It is translated as CASKDRVLETQYF.

The V gene is TRBV30, the J gene TRBJ2-7, with 11 bases matching TRBD2. V dropped 5 bases and J dropped 2; count of bases not matched to a gene: 8. The CDR3 sequence is 15 residues long. CDR1 GTSNPN and CDR2 SVGIG come from the germline V gene (reference sequence). CDR3 in amino acids: CAWGPRLAGTYEQYF. CDR3 bases: TGTGCCTGGGGACCCCGACTAGCGGGAACCTACGAGCAGTACTTC.